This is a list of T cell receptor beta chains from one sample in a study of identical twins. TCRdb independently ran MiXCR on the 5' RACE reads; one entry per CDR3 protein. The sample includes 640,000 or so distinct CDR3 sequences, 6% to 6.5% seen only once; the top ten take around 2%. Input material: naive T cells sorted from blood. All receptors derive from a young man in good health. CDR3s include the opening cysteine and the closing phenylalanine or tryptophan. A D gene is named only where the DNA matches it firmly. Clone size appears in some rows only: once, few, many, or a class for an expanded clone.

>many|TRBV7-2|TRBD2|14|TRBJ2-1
TGTGCCAGCAGCTTGGCTAGCGGAGACAATGAGCAGTTCTTC
CASSLASGDNEQFF
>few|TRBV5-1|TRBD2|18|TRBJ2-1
TGCGCCAGCAGCTTGCCGCGGACGGCGCTAGCGGACTACAATGAGCAGTTCTTC
CASSLPRTALADYNEQFF
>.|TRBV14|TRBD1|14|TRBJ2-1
TGTGCCAGCAGCCAAGTACAGGGGACCGGTGAGCAGTTCTTC
CASSQVQGTGEQFF
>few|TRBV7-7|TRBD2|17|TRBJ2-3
TGTGCCAGCAGCTCGCGCGCCGGACTAGCGGGCACAGATACGCAGTATTTT
CASSSRAGLAGTDTQYF
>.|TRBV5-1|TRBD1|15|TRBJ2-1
TGCGCCAGCAGCTTGGCCTTCGCAGGGGGCAATGAGCAGTTCTTC
CASSLAFAGGNEQFF
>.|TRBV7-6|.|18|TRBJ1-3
TGTGCCAGCTCACTTACTTTCGGGGGACCTAGCTCTGGAAACACCATATATTTT
CASSLTFGGPSSGNTIYF
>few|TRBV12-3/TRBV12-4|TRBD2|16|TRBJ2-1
TGTGCCAGCAGTACCCTGGGACTAGCGGGAATCGGGGGCGAGTTCTTC
CASSTLGLAGIGGEFF
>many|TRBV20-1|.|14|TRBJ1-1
TGCAGTGCTACTTTTGGGGTCCGGAACACTGAAGCTTTCTTT
CSATFGVRNTEAFF
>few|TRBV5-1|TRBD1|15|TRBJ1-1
TGCGCCAGCAGCTTGGGGAACAGGGGGAGCACTGAAGCTTTCTTT
CASSLGNRGSTEAFF
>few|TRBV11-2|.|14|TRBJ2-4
TGTGCCAGCAGCTTAGAGGCAGCCTTTAACATTCAGTACTTC
CASSLEAAFNIQYF
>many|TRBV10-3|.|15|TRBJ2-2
TGTGCCATCAGTGATAGGGCACAGAACACCGGGGAGCTGTTTTTT
CAISDRAQNTGELFF
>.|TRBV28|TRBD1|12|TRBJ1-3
TGTGCCAGCAGTTTAATCGGACAGGAGGAAAATTTT
CASSLIGQEENF
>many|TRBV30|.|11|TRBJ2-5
TGTGCCTGGAGTGTACAAGAGACCCAGTACTTC
CAWSVQETQYF
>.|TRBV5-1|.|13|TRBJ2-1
TGCGCCAGCAGCTTGCTCTTTGACCACCGGCCGTTCTTC
CASSLLFDHRPFF
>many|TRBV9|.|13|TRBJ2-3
TGTGCCAGCAGCACCCGTTCGGGTGATACGCAGTATTTT
CASSTRSGDTQYF
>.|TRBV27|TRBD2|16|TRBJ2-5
TGTGCCAGCAGTTTAGTGCGGGAGGACCACCAAGAGACCCAGTACTTC
CASSLVREDHQETQYF
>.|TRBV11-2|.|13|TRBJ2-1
TGTGCCAGCAGCTTAGAGTCGGGGGCAGAGCAGTTCTTC
CASSLESGAEQFF
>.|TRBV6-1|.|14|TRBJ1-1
TGTGCCAGCAGCCGATCTGAATGGGCCACTGAAGCTTTCTTT
CASSRSEWATEAFF
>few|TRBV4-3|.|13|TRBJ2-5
TGCGCCAGCAGCCATGGACAGCAAGAGACCCAGTACTTC
CASSHGQQETQYF
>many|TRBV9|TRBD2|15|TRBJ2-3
TGTGCCAGCAGCGGTGGCGGGAGAATCACAGATACGCAGTATTTT
CASSGGGRITDTQYF
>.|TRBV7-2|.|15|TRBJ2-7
TGTGCCAGCAGCTTAGGGCCGGACCTCGGGCACGAGCAGTACTTC
CASSLGPDLGHEQYF
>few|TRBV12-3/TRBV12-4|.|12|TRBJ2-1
TGTGCCAGCAGCCAAAGGGGGAATGAGCAGTTCTTC
CASSQRGNEQFF
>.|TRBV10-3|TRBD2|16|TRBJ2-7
TGTGCCATCAGTGCCCCCCTGACTAGCGTGTCCTACGAGCAGTACTTC
CAISAPLTSVSYEQYF
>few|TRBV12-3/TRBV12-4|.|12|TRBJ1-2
TGTGCCAGCAGTAACGATAACTATGGCTACACCTTC
CASSNDNYGYTF
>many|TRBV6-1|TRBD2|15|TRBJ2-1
TGTGCCAGCAGTAAACCGGGACTAGCGGGGCATGAGCAGTTCTTC
CASSKPGLAGHEQFF
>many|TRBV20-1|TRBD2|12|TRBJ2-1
TGCAGTGCTTGGACTAGAATCGATAAGCAGTTCTTC
CSAWTRIDKQFF
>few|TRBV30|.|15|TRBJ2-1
TGTGCCTGGAGTTCAGGGCTGAGCTCCTACAATGAGCAGTTCTTC
CAWSSGLSSYNEQFF
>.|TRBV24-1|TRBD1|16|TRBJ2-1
TGTGCCACCAGTGATACCGGACAGGGGTTGGTCAATGAGCAGTTCTTC
CATSDTGQGLVNEQFF